This T cell receptor (beta chain) was found in a study of CD8+CD57+ T cells in acquired aplastic anemia. Study-level background: Sorted CD4+ and CD8+ cell DNA averaged approximately 3.2 ug. Study-level results: Researchers report that about 29 CD8+ CDR3 sequences appeared in both patients and controls. Controls and patients did not differ significantly in CD8+ Simpson's diversity.

For this clonotype: The antigen is not known.

Genomic DNA provided the template from which TCR beta VDJ and CDR3 profiles were obtained. MiXCR, applied by TCRdb to the reads, yields one record per CDR3 protein. The sample has around 200,000 distinct CDR3 sequences, 55% to 65% seen once. The patients chosen for sequencing had shown expansion of CD8+CD57+ cells (detected by flow cytometry). Severe acquired aplastic anemia was the diagnosis recorded for all patients. CDR1 and CDR2 (germline): DFQATT, SNEGSKA (reference sequence). V lost 0 bases to trimming and J lost 5 bases, with 8 bases between them. CDR3 size: 14 residues. The receptor was derived from a human donor with aplastic anemia. Material: sorted CD4+, CD8+, or CD8+CD57+ T cells (not recorded which) from PBMCs. V is TRBV20-1 and J is TRBJ1-6; D unresolved. Here the CDR3 reads CSARDSADNSPLHF. The CDR3 region has the DNA TGCAGTGCTAGAGATTCGGCTGATAATTCACCCCTCCACTTT.